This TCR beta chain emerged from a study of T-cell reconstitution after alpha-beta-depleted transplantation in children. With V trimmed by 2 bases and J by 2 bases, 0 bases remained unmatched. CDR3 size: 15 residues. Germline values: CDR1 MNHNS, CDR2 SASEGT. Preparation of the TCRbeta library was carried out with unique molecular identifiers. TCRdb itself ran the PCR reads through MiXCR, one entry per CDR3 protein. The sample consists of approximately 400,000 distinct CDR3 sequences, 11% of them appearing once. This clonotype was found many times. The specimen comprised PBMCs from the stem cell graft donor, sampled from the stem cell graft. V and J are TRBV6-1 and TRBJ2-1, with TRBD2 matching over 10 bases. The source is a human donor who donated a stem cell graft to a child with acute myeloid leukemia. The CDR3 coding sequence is TGTGCCAGCAGTGAACTAGCGGGGGCCTACAATGAGCAGTTCTTC. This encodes CASSELAGAYNEQFF.